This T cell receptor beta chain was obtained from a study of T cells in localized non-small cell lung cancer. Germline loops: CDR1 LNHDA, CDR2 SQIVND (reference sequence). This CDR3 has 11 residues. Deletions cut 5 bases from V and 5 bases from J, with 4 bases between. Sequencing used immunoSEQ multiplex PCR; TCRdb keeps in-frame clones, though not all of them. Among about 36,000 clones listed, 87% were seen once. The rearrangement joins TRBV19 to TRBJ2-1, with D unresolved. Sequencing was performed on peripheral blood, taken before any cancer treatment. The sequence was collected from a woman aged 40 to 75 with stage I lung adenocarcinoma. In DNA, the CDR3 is TGTGCCAGTAGTGTACACAATGAGCAGTTCTTC. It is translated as CASSVHNEQFF.